The clone carrying this T cell receptor (beta chain) showed up many times. TCR beta CDR3 region amplification was performed from RNA transcripts. HTBI primers were employed in a first-round RT-PCR of the TCR CDR3. TCRdb called the multiplex PCR reads again in MiXCR, with one record for every CDR3 protein. The sample comprises 400,000 to 600,000 distinct CDR3 sequences, around 15% of which are singletons, and 25% to 35% rests with the top ten. This record comes from a study of T cells in Graves' hyperthyroidism and ophthalmopathy. The CDR3 has 14 amino acids. The germline CDR1 and CDR2 sequences are LGHNA and YNFKEQ. With 0 bases removed from V and 2 bases from J, the gap between germline ends came to 7 bases.

This clonotype was sampled from a woman aged 30 to 39 with Graves' ophthalmopathy. Sequencing input: blood. J is TRBJ2-5 and V is TRBV4-2; the D is unclear. The CDR3 reads CASSQENGQETQYF. The DNA of the CDR3 is TGTGCCAGCAGCCAAGAGAACGGACAAGAGACCCAGTACTTC.